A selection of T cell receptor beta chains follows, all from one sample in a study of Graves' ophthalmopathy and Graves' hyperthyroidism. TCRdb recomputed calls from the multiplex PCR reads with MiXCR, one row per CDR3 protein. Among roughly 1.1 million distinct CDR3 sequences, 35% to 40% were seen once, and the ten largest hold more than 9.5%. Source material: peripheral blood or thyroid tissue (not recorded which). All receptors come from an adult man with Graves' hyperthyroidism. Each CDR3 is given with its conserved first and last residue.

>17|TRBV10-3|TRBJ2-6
CAITGGALTSGANVLTF
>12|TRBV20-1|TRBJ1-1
CSARDPRVEAFF
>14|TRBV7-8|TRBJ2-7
CASSRHRGTYEQYF
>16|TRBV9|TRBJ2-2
CASSGETSGLSGELFF
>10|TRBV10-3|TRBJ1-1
CAISGTGAFF
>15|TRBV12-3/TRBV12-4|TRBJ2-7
CASKPTGDWAYEQYF
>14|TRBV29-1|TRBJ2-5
CSVGGSGRSQTQYF
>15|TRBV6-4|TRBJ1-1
CASRKTGPMNTEAFF
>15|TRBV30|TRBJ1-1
CAWSVRGPMNTEAFF
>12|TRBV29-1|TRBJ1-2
CSVVGQESGYTF
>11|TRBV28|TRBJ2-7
CASYGGYEQYF
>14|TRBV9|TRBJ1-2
CASSAGTGPGGYTF
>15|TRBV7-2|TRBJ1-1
CASSSTGLGNTEAFF
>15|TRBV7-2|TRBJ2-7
CASSFGLAGHYEQYF
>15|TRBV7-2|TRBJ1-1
CASSLGSGVGTEAFF
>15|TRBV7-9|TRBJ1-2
CASTPPGGGADGYTF
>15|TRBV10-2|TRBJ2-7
CASSGGWGGAYEQYF